A single sample is the source of the 17 T cell receptor beta chains below, sequenced in a study of T cell responses to AZD1222 COVID-19 vaccine. Here immunoSEQ multiplex PCR was the method, and the copy in TCRdb shows in-frame clones only, minus some. Of about 140,000 clones listed, roughly 93% are singletons. Sample: peripheral blood, taken after recovery from COVID-19. All receptors come from an adult who had recovered from COVID-19.

The V gene is TRBV2, the J gene TRBJ1-6; D is unresolved. Germline V gene sequence: CDR1 SNHLY, CDR2 FYNNEI. Trimming took off 3 bases at V and 10 bases at J, with 10 bases between the two ends. This CDR3 region has 13 residues. The CDR3 DNA follows: TGTGCCAGCAGTGACGAGGAAACCTCACCCCTCCACTTT. Protein sequence: CASSDEETSPLHF.

DNA of the CDR3: TGTGCCAGCAGCGTAGTAGGTACGGGACTAGCGGGCTACAATGAGCAGTTCTTC. Its protein product is CASSVVGTGLAGYNEQFF. The rearrangement uses TRBV9 and TRBJ2-1, with TRBD2 matching 12 bases. The CDR3 covers 18 residues. Germline assignment: CDR1 SGDLS and CDR2 YYNGEE. The J segment lost 3 bases and the V segment lost 0 bases, leaving 7 bases of the junction unmatched.

This clone was counted a few times. The chain is built from TRBV11-2 and TRBJ1-1; D perhaps matches TRBD1 (6 bases). Germline assignment: CDR1 SGHAT and CDR2 FQNNGV. This CDR3 has 13 amino acids. V was trimmed by 1 base and J by 8 bases, leaving 11 bases between them. The CDR3 here is CASSLGGGREAFF. As DNA, the CDR3 is TGTGCCAGCAGCTTAGGGGGGGGCCGGGAAGCTTTCTTT.

This chain uses TRBV2 with TRBJ1-6; the match to TRBD1 covers 7 bases. Per the germline V gene, CDR1 is SNHLY and CDR2 is FYNNEI. This CDR3 contains 13 residues. The V gene end was trimmed by 11 bases and the J gene end by 6 bases; junction bases not matched to a gene: 7. In nucleotides, the CDR3 is TGTGCCGGGAGGGGGCCCCTTAATTCACCCCTCCACTTT. Amino acid sequence: CAGRGPLNSPLHF.

The V gene is TRBV28, the J gene TRBJ1-2; the D is unclear. CDR3 size: 13 residues. V dropped 3 bases and J dropped 8 bases, with 13 bases sitting between them. CDR1 and CDR2 (germline): MDHEN, SYDVKM. CDR3 protein: CASSLTSFGGYTF. CDR3 coding DNA: TGTGCCAGCAGTTTGACATCATTTGGGGGCTACACCTTC.

This sequence joins TRBV2 and TRBJ1-6; 8 bases are shared with TRBD1. V shed 11 bases and J 8 bases; nucleotides not matched to a gene: 11. Germline values: CDR1 SNHLY, CDR2 FYNNEI. This CDR3 has 14 amino acids. Here the CDR3 reads CAGSRGPGDSPLHF. The CDR3 nucleotides read TGTGCCGGCTCCAGGGGGCCAGGGGATTCACCCCTCCACTTT.

The chain employs TRBV18 and TRBJ2-6; D may be TRBD1 (5 bases). V was clipped by 6 bases and J by 3 bases, with 12 bases between them. CDR3 length equals 15 residues. Looked up from germline, CDR1 is KGHSH and CDR2 is LQKENI. DNA for the CDR3: TGTGCCAGCTCCCCCCCCAGGGTTGGGGCCAACGTCCTGACTTTC. The encoded protein is CASSPPRVGANVLTF. Together with reference TRBV18 and TRBJ2-6, the CDR3 gives the full variable domain: NAGVMQNPRHLVRRRGQEARLRCSPMKGHSHVYWYRQLPEEGLKFMVYLQKENIIDESGMPKERFSAEFPKEGPSILRIQQVVRGDSAAYFCASSPPRVGANVLTFGAGSRLTVL.

The chain recombines TRBV28 with TRBJ2-1; D possibly corresponds to TRBD2 (6 bases). Germline V gene lookup returns CDR1 MDHEN and CDR2 SYDVKM. The CDR3 totals 15 residues. Trimming took 7 bases from V and 6 from J, leaving 19 bases between them. The CDR3 DNA sequence: TGTGCCAGCATAACCGGGACTCCCTTTCGCAATGAGCAGTTCTTC. It codes for CASITGTPFRNEQFF. Variable domain in full (rest from reference TRBV28 and TRBJ2-1): DVKVTQSSRYLVKRTGEKVFLECVQDMDHENMFWYRQDPGLGLRLIYFSYDVKMKEKGDIPEGYSVSREKKERFSLILESASTNQTSMYLCASITGTPFRNEQFFGPGTRLTVL.

This clone was seen once. V usage is TRBV7-9 and J usage is TRBJ1-1, with a tentative D call TRBD1 (5 bases). V was pared by 4 bases and J by 6 bases, with 12 bases between. Germline assignment: CDR1 SEHNR and CDR2 FQNEAQ (reference sequence). The CDR3 extends over 13 amino acids. The CDR3 sequence is CASSYSGTAEAFF. The CDR3 DNA reads as TGTGCCAGCAGCTACAGCGGGACCGCTGAAGCTTTCTTT. Full variable domain (missing parts from reference TRBV7-9 and TRBJ1-1): DTGVSQNPRHKITKRGQNVTFRCDPISEHNRLYWYRQTLGQGPEFLTYFQNEAQLEKSRLLSDRFSAERPKGSFSTLEIQRTEQGDSAMYLCASSYSGTAEAFFGQGTRLTVV.

The genes are TRBV27 and TRBJ2-1, with 12 positions matching TRBD2. Germline values: CDR1 MNHEY, CDR2 SMNVEV (reference sequence). Trimming cost V 8 bases and J 10 bases; bases outside gene matches: 12. This CDR3 is built from 15 residues. Here the CDR3 reads CASSDGTSGRKEQFF. The CDR3 nucleotides are TGTGCCAGCTCCGACGGGACTAGCGGGCGGAAAGAGCAGTTCTTC.

The chain has TRBV7-9 and TRBJ2-2; D uncertain. Trimming pared 3 bases from V and 1 base from J, leaving 6 bases between. The CDR3 contains 14 residues. Germline assignment: CDR1 SEHNR and CDR2 FQNEAQ (reference sequence). CDR3 in DNA: TGTGCCAGCAGCTTCTGGGGGAACACCGGGGAGCTGTTTTTT. Translating gives CASSFWGNTGELFF. Supplemented by reference TRBV7-9 and TRBJ2-2, the full variable domain reads DTGVSQNPRHKITKRGQNVTFRCDPISEHNRLYWYRQTLGQGPEFLTYFQNEAQLEKSRLLSDRFSAERPKGSFSTLEIQRTEQGDSAMYLCASSFWGNTGELFFGEGSRLTVL.

The J gene is TRBJ1-6, the V gene TRBV5-6; D perhaps matches TRBD1 (5 bases). V dropped 0 bases and J dropped 7 bases, with 11 bases sitting between them. This CDR3 comprises 15 residues. Looked up from germline, CDR1 is SGHDT and CDR2 is YYEEEE. CDR3 DNA sequence: TGTGCCAGCAGCTTGGAAAGGGGCGTCAATTCACCCCTCCACTTT. Protein product: CASSLERGVNSPLHF. Supplemented by reference TRBV5-6 and TRBJ1-6, the full variable domain reads DAGVTQSPTHLIKTRGQQVTLRCSPKSGHDTVSWYQQALGQGPQFIFQYYEEEERQRGNFPDRFSGHQFPNYSSELNVNALLLGDSALYLCASSLERGVNSPLHFGNGTRLTVT.

V usage is TRBV27 and J usage is TRBJ2-5; 7 nucleotides align to TRBD2. The J segment lost 5 bases and the V segment lost 3 bases, leaving 12 bases of the junction unmatched. This CDR3 has 16 residues. Per the germline V gene, CDR1 is MNHEY and CDR2 is SMNVEV (reference sequence). For the CDR3, the DNA is TGTGCCAGCAGTTTTGACCCGCGGGAGAGTTACGAGACCCAGTACTTC. This codes for CASSFDPRESYETQYF.

V and J are TRBV4-2 and TRBJ2-3; D might be TRBD2 (6 bases). CDR3 length: 15 residues. Germline values: CDR1 LGHNA, CDR2 YNFKEQ. Trimming took 7 bases from V and 2 from J, leaving 16 bases between them. The CDR3 bases are TGTGCCAGCACCATGCGGGACGGAAACACAGATACGCAGTATTTT. Its protein product is CASTMRDGNTDTQYF.

The rearrangement joins TRBV4-2 to TRBJ1-1; D not resolved. The CDR3 sequence is 14 residues long. V lost 5 bases, J lost 0 bases, and 10 bases lay in between. Germline CDR1 reads LGHNA; CDR2 reads YNFKEQ. The CDR3 region is CASSDGRMNTEAFF. CDR3 sequence (DNA): TGTGCCAGCAGCGACGGACGGATGAACACTGAAGCTTTCTTT.

V usage is TRBV14 and J usage is TRBJ2-5; TRBD1 agrees at 8 bases. The CDR3 runs 15 residues. The V gene's germline CDR1 is SGHDN and CDR2 FVKESK. V trimming: 4 bases; J trimming: 7 bases; junction bases outside the gene matches: 11. This chain's CDR3 is CASSRTLGQGGTQYF. CDR3 in DNA: TGTGCCAGCAGCCGAACTCTTGGACAGGGTGGGACCCAGTACTTC.

The chain has TRBV2 and TRBJ1-2; TRBD1 matches 9 bases. V lost 2 bases, J lost 8 bases, and 12 bases stayed unmatched. The CDR3 loop spans 16 amino acids. CDR1 and CDR2 from the germline V gene are SNHLY and FYNNEI. DNA for the CDR3: TGTGCCAGCAGTGAACGGACAGGGGCAATGGTAGGGGGCTACACCTTC. This translates into CASSERTGAMVGGYTF.